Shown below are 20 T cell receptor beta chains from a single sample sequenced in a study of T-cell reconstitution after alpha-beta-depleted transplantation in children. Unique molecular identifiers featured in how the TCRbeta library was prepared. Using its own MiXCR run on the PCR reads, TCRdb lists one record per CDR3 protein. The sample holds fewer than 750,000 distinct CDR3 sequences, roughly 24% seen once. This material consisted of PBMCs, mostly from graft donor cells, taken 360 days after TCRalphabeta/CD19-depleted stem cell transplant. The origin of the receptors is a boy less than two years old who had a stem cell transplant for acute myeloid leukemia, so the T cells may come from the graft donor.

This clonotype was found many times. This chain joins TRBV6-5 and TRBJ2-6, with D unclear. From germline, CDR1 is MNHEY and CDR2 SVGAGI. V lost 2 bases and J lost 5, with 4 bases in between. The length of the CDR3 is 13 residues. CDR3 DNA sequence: TGTGCCAGCAGTTACCAAAGGGCCAACGTCCTGACTTTC. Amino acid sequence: CASSYQRANVLTF.

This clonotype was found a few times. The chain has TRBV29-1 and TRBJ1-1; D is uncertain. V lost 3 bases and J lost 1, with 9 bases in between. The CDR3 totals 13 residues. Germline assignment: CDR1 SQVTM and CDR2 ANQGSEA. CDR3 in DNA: TGCAGCGTTGAGGAGGGTTCGAACACTGAAGCTTTCTTT. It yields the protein CSVEEGSNTEAFF.

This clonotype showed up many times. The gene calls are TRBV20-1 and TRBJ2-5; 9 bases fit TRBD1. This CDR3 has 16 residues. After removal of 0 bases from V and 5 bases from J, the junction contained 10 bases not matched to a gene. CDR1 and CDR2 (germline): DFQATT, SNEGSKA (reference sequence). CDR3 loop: CSARDYGQGIRETQYF. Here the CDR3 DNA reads TGCAGTGCTAGAGATTATGGACAGGGGATAAGGGAGACCCAGTACTTC.

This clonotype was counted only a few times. This CDR3 reads CASSYSGTGTYEQYF. In nucleotides, the CDR3 is TGTGCCAGCAGTTACTCTGGGACAGGAACCTACGAGCAGTACTTC. This sequence joins TRBV6-5 and TRBJ2-7, with TRBD1 identical over 8 bases. The junction had 3 bases not matched to a gene; V was cut back by 0 bases and J by 2 bases. Germline values: CDR1 MNHEY, CDR2 SVGAGI. CDR3 length: 15 amino acids.

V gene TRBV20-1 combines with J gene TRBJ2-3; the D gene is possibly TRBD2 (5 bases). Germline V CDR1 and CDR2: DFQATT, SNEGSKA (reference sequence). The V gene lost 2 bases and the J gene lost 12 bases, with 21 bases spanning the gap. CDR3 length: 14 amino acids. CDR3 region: CSARTGTSTPSQYF. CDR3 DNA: TGCAGTGCTAGAACGGGAACGAGCACCCCCTCCCAGTATTTT.

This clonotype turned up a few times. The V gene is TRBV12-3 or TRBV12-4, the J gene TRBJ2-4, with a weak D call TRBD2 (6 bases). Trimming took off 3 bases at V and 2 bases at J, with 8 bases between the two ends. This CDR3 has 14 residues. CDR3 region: CASSFRDSKNIQYF. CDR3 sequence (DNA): TGTGCCAGCAGTTTTAGGGACTCCAAAAACATTCAGTACTTC.

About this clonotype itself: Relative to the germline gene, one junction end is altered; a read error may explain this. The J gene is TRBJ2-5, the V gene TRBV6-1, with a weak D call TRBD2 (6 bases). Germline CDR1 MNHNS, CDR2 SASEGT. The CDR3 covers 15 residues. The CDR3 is CASSEAVHAEGTHYF. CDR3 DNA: TGTGCCAGCAGTGAAGCCGTCCACGCGGAGGGGACCCATTACTTC.

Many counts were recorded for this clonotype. The CDR3 sequence: CASSLAARVQETQYF. CDR3 nucleotide sequence: TGTGCCAGCAGCTTGGCCGCGAGGGTTCAAGAGACCCAGTACTTC. The V and J genes are TRBV5-6 and TRBJ2-5; D is perhaps TRBD2 (5 bases). Germline CDR1 reads SGHDT; CDR2 reads YYEEEE. Trimming removed 0 bases at V and 2 bases at J, with 11 bases between. The CDR3 totals 15 residues.

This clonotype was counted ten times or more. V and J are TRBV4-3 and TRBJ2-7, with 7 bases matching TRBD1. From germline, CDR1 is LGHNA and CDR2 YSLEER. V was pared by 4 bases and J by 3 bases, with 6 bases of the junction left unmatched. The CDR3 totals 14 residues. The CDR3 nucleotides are TGCGCCAGCAGCCCCAGACAGGGCGACTACGAGCAGTACTTC. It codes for CASSPRQGDYEQYF.

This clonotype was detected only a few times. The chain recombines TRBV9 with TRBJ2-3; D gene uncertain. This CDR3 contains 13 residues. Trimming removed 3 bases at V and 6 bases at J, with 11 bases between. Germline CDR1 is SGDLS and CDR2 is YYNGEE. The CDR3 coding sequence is TGTGCCAGCAGCGGGACGGGCTCCGATACGCAGTATTTT. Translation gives CASSGTGSDTQYF.

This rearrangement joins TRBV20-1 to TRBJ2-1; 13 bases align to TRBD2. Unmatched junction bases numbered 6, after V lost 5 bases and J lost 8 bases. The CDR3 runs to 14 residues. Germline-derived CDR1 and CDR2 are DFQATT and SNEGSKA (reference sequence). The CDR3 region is CSAAGTSGEYEQFF. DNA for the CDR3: TGCAGTGCTGCTGGGACTAGCGGGGAATATGAGCAGTTCTTC.

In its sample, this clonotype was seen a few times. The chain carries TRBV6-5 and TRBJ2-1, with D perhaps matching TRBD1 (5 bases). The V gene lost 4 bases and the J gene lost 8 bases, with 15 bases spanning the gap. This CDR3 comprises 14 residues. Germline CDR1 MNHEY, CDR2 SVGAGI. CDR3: CASSWGDPMDEQFF. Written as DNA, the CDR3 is TGTGCCAGCAGTTGGGGCGACCCTATGGATGAGCAGTTCTTC.

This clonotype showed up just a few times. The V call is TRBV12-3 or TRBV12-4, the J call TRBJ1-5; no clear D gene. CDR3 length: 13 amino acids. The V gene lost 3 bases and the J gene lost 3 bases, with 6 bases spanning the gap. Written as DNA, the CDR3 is TGTGCCAGCAGTTTCAGGCCCAATCAGCCCCAGCATTTT. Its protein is CASSFRPNQPQHF.

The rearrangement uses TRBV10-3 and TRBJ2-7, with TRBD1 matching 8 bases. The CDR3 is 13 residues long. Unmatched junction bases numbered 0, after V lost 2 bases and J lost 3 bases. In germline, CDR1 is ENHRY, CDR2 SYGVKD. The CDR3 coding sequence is TGTGCCATCAGTGAGGACAGGGGCTACGAGCAGTACGTC. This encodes CAISEDRGYEQYV.

The chain's CDR3 is CASSLEIRDEKLFF. The CDR3 DNA reads as TGTGCCAGCAGCTTGGAGATTCGGGATGAAAAACTGTTTTTT. V is TRBV5-5 and J is TRBJ1-4; D is ambiguous. V lost 0 bases to trimming and J lost 6 bases, with 9 bases between them. The CDR3 is 14 residues long. Germline V gives CDR1 SGHKS, CDR2 YYEKEE (reference sequence).

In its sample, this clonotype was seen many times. The CDR3: CSVGETQYF. CDR3 nucleotide sequence: TGCAGCGTTGGAGAGACCCAGTACTTC. J is TRBJ2-5 and V is TRBV29-1; D gene unclear. CDR3 length: 9 amino acids. V was trimmed by 4 bases and J by 4 bases, leaving 1 base between them. The germline gives CDR1 SQVTM, CDR2 ANQGSEA.

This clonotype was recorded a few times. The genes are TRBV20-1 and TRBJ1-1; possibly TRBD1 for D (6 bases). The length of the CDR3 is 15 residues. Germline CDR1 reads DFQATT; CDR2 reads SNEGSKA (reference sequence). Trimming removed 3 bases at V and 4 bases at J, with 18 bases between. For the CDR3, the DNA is TGCAGTGCTAGTCCTGGGGGCAGGGGATTCACTGAAGCTTTCTTT. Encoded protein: CSASPGGRGFTEAFF.

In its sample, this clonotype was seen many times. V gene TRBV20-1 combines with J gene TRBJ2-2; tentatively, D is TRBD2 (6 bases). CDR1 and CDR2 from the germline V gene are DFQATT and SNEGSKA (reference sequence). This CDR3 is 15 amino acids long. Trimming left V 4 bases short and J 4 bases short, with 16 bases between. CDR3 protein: CSAISHGGPTGELFF. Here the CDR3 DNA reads TGCAGTGCTATCTCCCACGGGGGACCCACCGGGGAGCTGTTTTTT.

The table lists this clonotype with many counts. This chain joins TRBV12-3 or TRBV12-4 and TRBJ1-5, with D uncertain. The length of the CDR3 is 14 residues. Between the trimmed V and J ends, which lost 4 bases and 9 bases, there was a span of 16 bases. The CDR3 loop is CASSSGRSAGPQHF. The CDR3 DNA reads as TGTGCCAGCAGTTCCGGACGATCTGCAGGGCCCCAGCATTTT.

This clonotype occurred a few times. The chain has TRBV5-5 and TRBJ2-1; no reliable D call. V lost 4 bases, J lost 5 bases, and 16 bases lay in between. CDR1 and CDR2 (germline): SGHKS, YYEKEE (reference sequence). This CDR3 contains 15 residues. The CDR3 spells CASSLLGEPNNEQFF. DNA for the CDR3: TGTGCCAGCAGCCTGCTGGGTGAGCCCAACAATGAGCAGTTCTTC.